This T cell receptor (beta chain) was identified during a study of control samples from healthy donors and cancer patients. Sequencing was performed with immunoSEQ multiplex PCR; in TCRdb, only in-frame clones are kept and a portion is missing. The repertoire holds 150,000 or so clones, just under 95% seen once, with around 5.4% in the top ten. The V gene's germline CDR1 is LNHDA and CDR2 SQIVND (reference sequence). V gave up 10 bases and J gave up 7 bases, with 11 bases separating them. The CDR3 covers 11 residues. The genes are TRBV19 and TRBJ2-4; TRBD2 might be the D (6 bases). This receptor was taken from a man between 35 and 55 years old in good health. The sample consisted of blood. CDR3 sequence (DNA): TGTGCCACTGCTGGGGGGAACATTCAGTACTTC. Protein product: CATAGGNIQYF.